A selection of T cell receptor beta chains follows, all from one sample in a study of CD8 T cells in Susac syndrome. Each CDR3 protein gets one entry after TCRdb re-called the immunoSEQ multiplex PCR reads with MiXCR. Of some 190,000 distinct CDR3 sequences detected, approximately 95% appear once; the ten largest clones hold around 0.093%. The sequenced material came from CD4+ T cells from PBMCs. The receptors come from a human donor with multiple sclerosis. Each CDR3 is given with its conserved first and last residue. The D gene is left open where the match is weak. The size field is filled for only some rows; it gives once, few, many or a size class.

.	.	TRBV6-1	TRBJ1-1	TGTGCCAGCAGAGATAGGGAGGGGCAGGGAGGAAGGGACACTGAAGCTTTCTTT	CASRDREGQGGRDTEAFF
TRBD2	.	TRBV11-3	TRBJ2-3	TGTGCCAGCAGCTTTCTAGCGGGGGCGAGCACAGATACGCAGTATTTT	CASSFLAGASTDTQYF
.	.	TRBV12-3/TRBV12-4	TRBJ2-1	TGTGCCAGCAGTCTAACGGGTAAGAAGCAGTTCTTC	CASSLTGKKQFF
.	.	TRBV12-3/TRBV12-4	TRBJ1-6	TGTGCCAGCACCGTTAACGCCCCCGGGGCTTATAATTCACCCCTCCACTTT	CASTVNAPGAYNSPLHF
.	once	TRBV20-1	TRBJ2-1	TGCAGTGTTTGGACGGGTCTCGGTGGGGATGAGCAGTTCTTC	CSVWTGLGGDEQFF
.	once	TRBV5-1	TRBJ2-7	TGCGCCAGCACCTGGACAGCCACGGGCGAGCAGTACTTC	CASTWTATGEQYF
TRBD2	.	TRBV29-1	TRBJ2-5	TGCAGCGTTGAAACGGTAGCGGGGGTAAAGACCCAGTACTTC	CSVETVAGVKTQYF
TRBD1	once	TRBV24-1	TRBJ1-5	TGTGCCACCAGTGATAGCTCCGGGACAGGGGTAGGGAGCAATCAGCCCCAGCATTTT	CATSDSSGTGVGSNQPQHF
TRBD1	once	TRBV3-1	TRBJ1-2	TGTGCCAGCAGCCGCGGGACAGGGTTTGGCTACACCTTC	CASSRGTGFGYTF
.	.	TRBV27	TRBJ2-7	TGTGCCAGCAGTTTCTCCGAATCCTACGAGCAGTACTTC	CASSFSESYEQYF
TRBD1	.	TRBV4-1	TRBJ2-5	TGCGCCAGCAGCCAAGCTCAGGGGGCTCTTCAAGAGACCCAGTACTTC	CASSQAQGALQETQYF
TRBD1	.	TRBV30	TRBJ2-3	TGTGCCTGGAGTGTACAGGGGGCGCGAGATACGCAGTATTTT	CAWSVQGARDTQYF
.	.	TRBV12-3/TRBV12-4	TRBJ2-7	TGTGCCAGCAGCCGTGGAGGGGACACCAGCTCCTACGAGCAGTACTTC	CASSRGGDTSSYEQYF
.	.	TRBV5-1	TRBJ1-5	TGCGCCAGCAGCTTGGACGGGACACCCTGGCAGCCCCAGCATTTT	CASSLDGTPWQPQHF
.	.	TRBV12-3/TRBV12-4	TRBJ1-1	TGTGCCAGCAGTCCCATGGCGGAGAACACTGAAGCTTTCTTT	CASSPMAENTEAFF
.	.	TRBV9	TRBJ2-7	TGTGCCAGCAGCCACGGGGTCCCCGGACTCGAGCAGTACTTC	CASSHGVPGLEQYF
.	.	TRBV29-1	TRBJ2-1	TGCAGCGTTGAAGATGGACTCGATGAGCAGTTCTTC	CSVEDGLDEQFF
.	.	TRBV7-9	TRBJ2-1	TGTGCCAGCAGCTTAGGCCGCGCCGGGGGCAATGAGCAGTTCTTC	CASSLGRAGGNEQFF
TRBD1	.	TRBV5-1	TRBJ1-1	TGCGCCAGCAGCGTGACAGGGGGCGTGATGTTGATGGCTGAAGCTTTCTTT	CASSVTGGVMLMAEAFF
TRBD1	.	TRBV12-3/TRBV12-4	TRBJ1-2	TGTGCCAGCAGCACCGGGACAGGGTCGGCTAACTATGGCTACACCTTC	CASSTGTGSANYGYTF
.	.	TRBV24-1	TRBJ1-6	TGTGCCACCAGTGATTTGGGGGGCTATAATTCACCCCTCCACTTT	CATSDLGGYNSPLHF
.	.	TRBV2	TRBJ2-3	TGTGCCAGCACACCGGGACCGAGAGATACGCAGTATTTT	CASTPGPRDTQYF
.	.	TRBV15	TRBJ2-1	TGTGCCACCAGCAGAGATCACAATGAGCAGTTCTTC	CATSRDHNEQFF
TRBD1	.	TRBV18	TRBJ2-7	TGTGCCAGCTCACGGGACAGGGGGCAACTAGGCTACGAGCAGTACTTC	CASSRDRGQLGYEQYF
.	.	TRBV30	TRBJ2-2	TGTGCCTGGAGGTTTGGCGGAGTAAACACCGGGGAGCTGTTTTTT	CAWRFGGVNTGELFF
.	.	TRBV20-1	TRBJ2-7	TGCAGTGCTAGTAGAGTCGGACAGTTGGACGAGCAGTACTTC	CSASRVGQLDEQYF
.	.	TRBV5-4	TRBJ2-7	TGTGCCAGCAGCTCGAACTCCTACGAGCAGTACTTC	CASSSNSYEQYF
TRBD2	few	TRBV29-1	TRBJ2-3	TGCAGCGTTTTAGCGGGGGGAGATACGCAGTATTTT	CSVLAGGDTQYF
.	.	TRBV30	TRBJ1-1	TGTGCCTGGGGTGGACAGATGAACACTGAAGCTTTCTTT	CAWGGQMNTEAFF
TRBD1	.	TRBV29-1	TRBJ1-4	TGCAGCGCAGGAGGACAGGATCTAACAACTAATGAAAAACTGTTTTTT	CSAGGQDLTTNEKLFF
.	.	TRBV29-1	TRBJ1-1	TGCAGCACCCAAGGTGAACCTCTGACGAACACTGAAGCTTTCTTT	CSTQGEPLTNTEAFF
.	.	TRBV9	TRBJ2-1	TGTGCCAGCAGCGTAGAGCCACAGCAGAATGAGCAGTTCTTC	CASSVEPQQNEQFF
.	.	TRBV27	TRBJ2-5	TGTGCCAGCAGTCCCCGGAGGTGGCAAGAGACCCAGTACTTC	CASSPRRWQETQYF
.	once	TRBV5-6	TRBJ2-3	TGTGCCAGCAGCTTGTCGGGGGAAGATACGCAGTATTTT	CASSLSGEDTQYF
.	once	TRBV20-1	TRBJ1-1	TGCAGTGCTAGAAGGGAGGGCGCCAACACTGAAGCTTTCTTT	CSARREGANTEAFF
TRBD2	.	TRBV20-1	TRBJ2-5	TGCAGTGCTCCCAGGGCTAGCGGGACTCAAGAGACCCAGTACTTC	CSAPRASGTQETQYF
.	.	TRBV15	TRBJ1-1	TGTGCCACCAGCACTCAAGGAAACACTGAAGCTTTCTTT	CATSTQGNTEAFF
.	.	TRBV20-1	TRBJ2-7	TGCAGTGCCCCATGGAGGACAGATCCCTACGAGCAGTACTTC	CSAPWRTDPYEQYF
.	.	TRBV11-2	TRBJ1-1	TGTGCCAGCAGCCCCCGTGTACAGGCGAACACTGAAGCTTTCTTT	CASSPRVQANTEAFF